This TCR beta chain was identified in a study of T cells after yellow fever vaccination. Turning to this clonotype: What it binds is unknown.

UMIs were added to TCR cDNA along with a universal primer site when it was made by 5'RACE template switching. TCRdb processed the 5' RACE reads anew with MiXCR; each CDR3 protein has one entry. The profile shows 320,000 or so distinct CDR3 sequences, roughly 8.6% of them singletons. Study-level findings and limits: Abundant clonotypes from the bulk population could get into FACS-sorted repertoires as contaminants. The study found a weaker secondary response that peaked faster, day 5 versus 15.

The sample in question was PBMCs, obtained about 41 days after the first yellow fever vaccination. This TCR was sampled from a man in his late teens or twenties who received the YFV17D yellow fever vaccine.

Written as DNA, the CDR3 is TGTGCCAGCAGCTTCCAGGCCACCTCCTACAATGAGCAGTTCTTC. Its translation: CASSFQATSYNEQFF. The chain carries TRBV7-2 and TRBJ2-1, with D unresolved. Germline V gives CDR1 SGHTA, CDR2 FQGNSA. CDR3 length: 15 residues. The V gene lost 3 bases and the J gene lost 0 bases, with 9 bases spanning the gap. Full variable domain (remainder filled in from reference TRBV7-2 and TRBJ2-1): GAGVSQSPSNKVTEKGKDVELRCDPISGHTALYWYRQSLGQGLEFLIYFQGNSAPDKSGLPSDRFSAERTGGSVSTLTIQRTQQEDSAVYLCASSFQATSYNEQFFGPGTRLTVL.